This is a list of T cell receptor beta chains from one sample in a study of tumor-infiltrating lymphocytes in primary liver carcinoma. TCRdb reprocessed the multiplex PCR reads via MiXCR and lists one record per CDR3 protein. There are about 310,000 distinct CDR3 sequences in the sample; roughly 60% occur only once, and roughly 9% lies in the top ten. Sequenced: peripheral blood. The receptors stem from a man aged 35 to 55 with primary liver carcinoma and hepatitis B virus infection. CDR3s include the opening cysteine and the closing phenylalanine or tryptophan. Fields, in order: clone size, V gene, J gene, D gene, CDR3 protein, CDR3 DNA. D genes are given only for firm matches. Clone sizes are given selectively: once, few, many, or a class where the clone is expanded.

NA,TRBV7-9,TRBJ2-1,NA,CASSPFLVGSYNEQFF,TGTGCCAGCAGCCCTTTTCTAGTGGGATCCTACAATGAGCAGTTCTTC
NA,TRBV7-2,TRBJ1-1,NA,CASVSFGRNTEAFF,TGTGCCAGCGTAAGTTTCGGGAGGAACACTGAAGCTTTCTTT
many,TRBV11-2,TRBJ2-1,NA,CASNPGGGRTYNEQFF,TGTGCCAGCAACCCTGGGGGCGGCCGTACTTACAATGAGCAGTTCTTC
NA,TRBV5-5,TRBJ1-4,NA,CTSSLSGKHNEKLFF,TGTACCAGCAGCTTATCGGGTAAACATAATGAAAAACTGTTTTTT
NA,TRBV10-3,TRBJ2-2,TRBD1,CAIRNFETGSARELFF,TGTGCCATCAGAAACTTCGAGACAGGGAGTGCCAGGGAGCTGTTTTTT
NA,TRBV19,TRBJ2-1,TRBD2,CASRRAGWEQFF,TGTGCCAGTAGAAGAGCGGGATGGGAGCAGTTCTTC
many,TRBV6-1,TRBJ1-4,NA,CASSLLRNEKLFF,TGTGCCAGCAGCCTACTCCGAAATGAAAAACTGTTTTTT
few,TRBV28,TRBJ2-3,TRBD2,CASNLSGTSGRAESWYF,TGTGCCAGCAACCTTTCCGGGACTAGCGGGAGGGCCGAGTCCTGGTATTTT
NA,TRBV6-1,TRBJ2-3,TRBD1,CASSDRDDQPQYF,TGTGCCAGCAGCGACAGGGACGATCAGCCACAGTATTTT
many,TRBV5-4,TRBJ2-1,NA,CASSFLGGNNEQFF,TGTGCCAGCAGCTTTTTGGGGGGAAACAATGAGCAGTTCTTC
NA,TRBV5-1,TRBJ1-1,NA,CASSLGRQLGTEAFF,TGCGCCAGCAGCTTGGGGAGACAGCTGGGCACTGAAGCTTTCTTT
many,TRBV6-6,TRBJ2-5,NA,CASTGVRHQETQYF,TGTGCCAGCACCGGGGTTCGGCACCAAGAGACCCAGTACTTC
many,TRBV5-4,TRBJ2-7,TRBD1,CASSLNQGQRSYEQYF,TGTGCCAGCAGCTTGAATCAGGGACAGAGGTCCTACGAGCAGTACTTC
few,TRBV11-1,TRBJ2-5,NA,CASTARRGKDIETQYF,TGTGCCAGCACCGCCCGTCGTGGGAAGGATATAGAGACCCAGTACTTC
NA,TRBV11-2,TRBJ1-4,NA,CTSGLGVAVNEKLFF,TGTACCAGTGGCTTAGGGGTCGCCGTGAATGAAAAACTGTTTTTT
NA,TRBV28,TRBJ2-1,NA,CASSRGYNEQSF,TGTGCCAGCAGTCGGGGGTACAATGAGCAGTCCTTC
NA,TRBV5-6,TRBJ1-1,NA,CASSLLDREGTEAFF,TGTGCCAGCAGCTTACTGGATCGGGAGGGCACTGAAGCTTTCTTT
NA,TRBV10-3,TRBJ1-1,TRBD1,CAIRTGGVCKTEAFF,TGTGCCATCAGGACAGGGGGGGTATGTAAGACTGAAGCTTTCTTT
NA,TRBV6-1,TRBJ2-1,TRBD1,CASSGSSGQGAGNEQLF,TGTGCCAGCAGTGGGTCTTCTGGACAGGGGGCTGGCAATGAGCAGCTCTTC
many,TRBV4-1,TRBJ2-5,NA,CASSQDQGYQETQYF,TGCGCCAGCAGCCAAGATCAGGGGTACCAAGAGACCCAGTACTTC
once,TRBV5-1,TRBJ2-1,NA,CASTLGSLASEEQFF,TGCGCCAGCACCTTGGGAAGCCTAGCTTCCGAGGAGCAGTTCTTC
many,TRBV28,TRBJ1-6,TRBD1,CASSLGQYNSPLHF,TGTGCCAGCAGCCTGGGACAGTATAATTCACCCCTCCACTTT
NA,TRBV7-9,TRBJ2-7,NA,CASSFSGGGSFGEQYF,TGTGCCAGCAGCTTCTCAGGGGGAGGGAGCTTCGGCGAGCAATACTTC
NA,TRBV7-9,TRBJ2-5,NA,CASSRSFVGETQYF,TGTGCCAGCAGCCGTTCGTTTGTCGGAGAGACCCAGTACTTC
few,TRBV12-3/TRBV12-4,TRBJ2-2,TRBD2,CASSPRTSGRTGELFF,TGTGCCAGCAGTCCTCGGACTAGCGGGAGAACCGGGGAGCTGTTTTTT
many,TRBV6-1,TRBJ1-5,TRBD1,CASRDSYSNQPQHF,TGTGCCAGCCGGGACAGTTATAGCAATCAGCCCCAGCATTTT
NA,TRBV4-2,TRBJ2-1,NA,CASSRDLRGEQFF,TGTGCCAGCAGCCGGGACCTCCGCGGTGAGCAATTCTTC